Presented here are 29 T cell receptor beta chains from one specimen sequenced in a study of blood T cell repertoires in COVID-19. The assay was immunoSEQ multiplex PCR, and TCRdb's table has in-frame clones only and misses some. The sample shows 65,000 to 80,000 clones, 84% of them seen only once. Sequencing was performed on peripheral blood. The receptors stem from a human donor in a cohort sampled during active COVID-19.

The sample holds one count of this clone. The rearrangement uses TRBV28 and TRBJ2-2; D possibly corresponds to TRBD2 (5 bases). Germline loops: CDR1 MDHEN, CDR2 SYDVKM. The CDR3 length is 15 residues. V was trimmed by 6 bases and J by 0 bases, leaving 11 bases between them. The CDR3 nucleotides read TGTGCCAGCAGACCAACTAGAGCGAACACCGGGGAGCTGTTTTTT. Translating gives CASRPTRANTGELFF.

J is TRBJ2-3 and V is TRBV5-6, with a possible D match to TRBD2 (6 bases). Germline loops: CDR1 SGHDT, CDR2 YYEEEE. The length of the CDR3 is 14 residues. Trimming stripped 4 bases from V and 2 bases from J, with 11 bases between. This CDR3 is CASSTGLSTDTQYF. The CDR3 bases are TGTGCCAGCAGCACGGGACTTTCCACAGATACGCAGTATTTT. The variable domain in full, with the rest retrieved from reference TRBV5-6 and TRBJ2-3, is DAGVTQSPTHLIKTRGQQVTLRCSPKSGHDTVSWYQQALGQGPQFIFQYYEEEERQRGNFPDRFSGHQFPNYSSELNVNALLLGDSALYLCASSTGLSTDTQYFGPGTRLTVL.

This clone has just one count. CDR3 sequence reads: CASSGQVYEQYF. CDR3 in DNA: TGCGCCAGTTCGGGACAGGTCTACGAGCAGTACTTC. The genes are TRBV5-1 and TRBJ2-7, with TRBD1 identical over 8 bases. Unmatched junction bases numbered 4, after V lost 8 bases and J lost 3 bases. The length of the CDR3 is 12 residues. CDR1 is SGHRS, CDR2 YFSETQ, per germline.

The chain joins TRBV27 to TRBJ1-1; the D is unclear. Germline CDR1 reads MNHEY; CDR2 reads SMNVEV (reference sequence). This CDR3 comprises 15 residues. V dropped 2 bases and J dropped 1 base, with 11 bases sitting between them. The CDR3 reads CASSLSLRGNTEAFF. CDR3 nucleotide sequence: TGTGCCAGCAGTTTAAGCCTACGGGGGAACACTGAAGCTTTCTTT.

V usage is TRBV30 and J usage is TRBJ2-1, with TRBD2 identical over 9 bases. CDR3 length equals 17 residues. Unmatched junction bases numbered 11, after V lost 2 bases and J lost 3 bases. Germline CDR1 and CDR2: GTSNPN and SVGIG (reference sequence). The CDR3 nucleotides are TGTGCCTGGAGTTTTCTGGGGACTAGCCGAAACTACAATGAGCAGTTCTTC. Amino acid sequence: CAWSFLGTSRNYNEQFF.

This chain links TRBV11-2 with TRBJ1-4; no firm D call. The CDR3 length is 16 residues. Germline values: CDR1 SGHAT, CDR2 FQNNGV. The germline V and J ends were trimmed by 5 bases and 0 bases, with 13 bases remaining between them. For the CDR3, the DNA is TGTGCCAGCAGCCGAACCGCAGGTCCAACTAATGAAAAACTGTTTTTT. As protein: CASSRTAGPTNEKLFF.

V usage is TRBV7-6 and J usage is TRBJ2-6, with D unresolved. This CDR3 has 15 residues. V was clipped by 4 bases and J by 0 bases, with 7 bases between them. CDR1 and CDR2 (germline): SGHVS, FNYEAQ. The chain's CDR3 is CASSSQASGANVLTF. For the CDR3, the DNA is TGTGCCAGCAGCTCCCAGGCCTCTGGGGCCAACGTCCTGACTTTC.

This clone occurred once. The J gene is TRBJ1-2, the V gene TRBV6-5; D call uncertain. Germline V lookup: CDR1 MNHEY, CDR2 SVGAGI. The CDR3 is 13 residues long. V was trimmed by 6 bases and J by 5 bases, leaving 13 bases between them. CDR3 nucleotides: TGTGCCAGCAGACCTACGCCGGGGTATGGCTACACCTTC. It specifies CASRPTPGYGYTF.

This chain joins TRBV20-1 and TRBJ1-2; D gene unclear. V was pared by 2 bases and J by 5 bases, with 6 bases between. The CDR3 totals 11 residues. Germline values: CDR1 DFQATT, CDR2 SNEGSKA (reference sequence). The CDR3 sequence is CSARYGYGYTF. CDR3 sequence (DNA): TGCAGTGCTAGATACGGGTATGGCTACACCTTC.

The V call is TRBV18, the J call TRBJ2-1, with D possibly matching TRBD1 (5 bases). The CDR3 has 15 residues. Germline lookup yields CDR1 KGHSH and CDR2 LQKENI. V lost 3 bases to trimming and J lost 0 bases, with 9 bases between them. The DNA for the CDR3 is TGTGCCAGCTCACCGCAGGGTAGCTCCTACAATGAGCAGTTCTTC. This translates into CASSPQGSSYNEQFF. The variable domain in full, completed from reference TRBV18 and TRBJ2-1, reads NAGVMQNPRHLVRRRGQEARLRCSPMKGHSHVYWYRQLPEEGLKFMVYLQKENIIDESGMPKERFSAEFPKEGPSILRIQQVVRGDSAAYFCASSPQGSSYNEQFFGPGTRLTVL.

The chain uses TRBV28 and TRBJ2-4; D is possibly TRBD2 (5 bases). V lost 7 bases, J lost 3 bases, and 19 bases lay in between. CDR3 size: 16 residues. Germline V gives CDR1 MDHEN, CDR2 SYDVKM. CDR3 coding DNA: TGTGCCAGCAACATAAGGGAGAAGGAGAGCAAAAACATTCAGTACTTC. Protein product: CASNIREKESKNIQYF.

V usage is TRBV27 and J usage is TRBJ2-3; 7 bases agree with TRBD2. This CDR3 contains 14 residues. Per germline, CDR1 MNHEY and CDR2 SMNVEV (reference sequence). The J segment lost 10 bases and the V segment lost 2 bases, leaving 9 bases of the junction unmatched. The DNA of the CDR3 is TGTGCCAGCAGTTTAGCGGGGACTAAAGGGGCGCAGTATTTT. It yields the protein CASSLAGTKGAQYF.

V usage is TRBV6-5 and J usage is TRBJ1-5; tentative D call: TRBD1 (6 bases). V dropped 5 bases and J dropped 2 bases, with 13 bases sitting between them. This CDR3 comprises 15 residues. CDR1 is MNHEY and CDR2 is SVGAGI in the germline V gene. CDR3 coding DNA: TGTGCCAGCAGTCCCGGGGGGCTGGGCAATCAGCCCCAGCATTTT. Encoded protein: CASSPGGLGNQPQHF.

The V call is TRBV30, the J call TRBJ2-6; 8 bases match TRBD1. CDR1 is GTSNPN and CDR2 is SVGIG in the germline V gene (reference sequence). J was trimmed by 0 bases and V by 5 bases; bases with no gene match: 12. CDR3 length: 18 residues. CDR3 coding DNA: TGTGCCTGGCAGTGGAGTGGGACAGGCAACTCTGGGGCCAACGTCCTGACTTTC. Translating gives CAWQWSGTGNSGANVLTF.

The chain joins TRBV19 to TRBJ1-5, with a weak D call TRBD1 (5 bases). V was clipped by 7 bases and J by 1 base, with 20 bases between them. The germline gives CDR1 LNHDA, CDR2 SQIVND (reference sequence). CDR3 length: 17 residues. The CDR3 protein is CASMRHSGGESNQPQHF. In DNA form, the CDR3 reads TGTGCCAGTATGCGCCACTCTGGGGGGGAGAGCAATCAGCCCCAGCATTTT.

This clone was observed a handful of times. CDR3 bases: TGTGCCAGCAGCTCGCGGACAGGGGGCGTCTATGGCTACACCTTC. Amino acid sequence: CASSSRTGGVYGYTF. This chain connects TRBV11-2 to TRBJ1-2, with TRBD1 matching over 11 bases. The V gene end was trimmed by 4 bases and the J gene end by 4 bases; junction bases not matched to a gene: 5. CDR3 size: 15 residues. In germline, CDR1 is SGHAT, CDR2 FQNNGV. Combining the CDR3 with reference TRBV11-2 and TRBJ1-2 gives the whole variable domain EAGVAQSPRYKIIEKRQSVAFWCNPISGHATLYWYQQILGQGPKLLIQFQNNGVVDDSQLPKDRFSAERLKGVDSTLKIQPAKLEDSAVYLCASSSRTGGVYGYTFGSGTRLTVV.

This clone appeared a few times. The J gene is TRBJ2-1, the V gene TRBV5-4; maybe TRBD1 (6 bases). The V and J ends lost 4 bases and 4 bases respectively, with 15 bases between them. Germline CDR1 reads SGHNT; CDR2 reads YYREEE (reference sequence). The CDR3 has 15 amino acids. CDR3 nucleotide sequence: TGTGCCAGCAGCCTCACAGGGAATTTATACAATGAGCAGTTCTTC. Amino acid sequence: CASSLTGNLYNEQFF. Variable domain in full (rest from reference TRBV5-4 and TRBJ2-1): ETGVTQSPTHLIKTRGQQVTLRCSSQSGHNTVSWYQQALGQGPQFIFQYYREEENGRGNFPPRFSGLQFPNYSSELNVNALELDDSALYLCASSLTGNLYNEQFFGPGTRLTVL.

The rearrangement links TRBV9 to TRBJ1-2, with a tentative D call TRBD1 (6 bases). Germline V CDR1 and CDR2: SGDLS, YYNGEE. The ends were cut back, 3 bases at V and 7 bases at J, with 13 bases in the middle. This CDR3 region has 13 residues. CDR3 protein: CASSETVGAGYTF. CDR3 sequence (DNA): TGTGCCAGCAGCGAAACAGTGGGGGCTGGCTACACCTTC. Looking up the rest from reference TRBV9 and TRBJ1-2 gives the full variable domain: DSGVTQTPKHLITATGQRVTLRCSPRSGDLSVYWYQQSLDQGLQFLIQYYNGEERAKGNILERFSAQQFPDLHSELNLSSLELGDSALYFCASSETVGAGYTFGSGTRLTVV.

This chain joins TRBV2 and TRBJ2-6; maybe TRBD1 (5 bases). This CDR3 is built from 14 residues. Per the germline V gene, CDR1 is SNHLY and CDR2 is FYNNEI. Deletions cut 8 bases from V and 8 bases from J, with 16 bases between. CDR3 nucleotides: TGTGCCAGCTTAGTGATCAGGGCAACCAACGTCCTGACTTTC. Amino acids: CASLVIRATNVLTF. The whole variable domain, filled in from reference TRBV2 and TRBJ2-6, reads EPEVTQTPSHQVTQMGQEVILRCVPISNHLYFYWYRQILGQKVEFLVSFYNNEISEKSEIFDDQFSVERPDGSNFTLKIRSTKLEDSAMYFCASLVIRATNVLTFGAGSRLTVL.

The rearrangement uses TRBV5-1 and TRBJ2-3, with 12 bases aligning to TRBD2. With 4 bases clipped from V and 3 bases from J, the junction kept 3 bases outside the gene matches. This CDR3 region has 15 residues. The germline V gene encodes CDR1 SGHRS and CDR2 YFSETQ. DNA of the CDR3: TGCGCCAGCAGCGTCGGACTAGCGGGGACAGATACGCAGTATTTT. It is translated as CASSVGLAGTDTQYF.

This sequence joins TRBV5-6 and TRBJ1-6, with D unclear. This CDR3 region has 15 residues. V was pared by 4 bases and J by 5 bases, with 13 bases between. Germline CDR1 SGHDT, CDR2 YYEEEE. The CDR3 sequence is CASSLSGRNNSPLHF. The CDR3 DNA reads TGTGCCAGCAGCCTCTCCGGGAGAAATAATTCACCCCTCCACTTT.

The chain uses TRBV5-1 and TRBJ2-3; 13 bases match TRBD2. The V gene end was trimmed by 7 bases and the J gene end by 3 bases; junction bases not matched to a gene: 5. The CDR3 runs 15 residues. Germline V gene data show CDR1 as SGHRS and CDR2 as YFSETQ. The CDR3 is CASGTSGEGTDTQYF. CDR3 sequence (DNA): TGCGCCAGCGGGACTAGCGGGGAGGGTACAGATACGCAGTATTTT.

The chain uses TRBV7-3 and TRBJ2-1; 8 positions agree with TRBD2. Unmatched junction bases numbered 17, after V lost 6 bases and J lost 7 bases. In germline, CDR1 is SGHTA, CDR2 FQGTGA. This CDR3 contains 17 residues. The CDR3 DNA sequence: TGTGCCAGCAGTACCCATGGTTCAGGTAGCGGGAAGAATGAGCAGTTCTTC. As protein: CASSTHGSGSGKNEQFF.

The chain couples TRBV6-1 to TRBJ1-5, with D perhaps matching TRBD1 (5 bases). The germline CDR1 and CDR2 sequences are MNHNS and SASEGT. This CDR3 contains 18 residues. The V gene lost 4 bases and the J gene lost 1 base, with 20 bases spanning the gap. CDR3 sequence: CASSGTTVGRGSNQPQHF. In DNA, the CDR3 is TGTGCCAGCAGTGGCACCACCGTGGGACGGGGGAGCAATCAGCCCCAGCATTTT.

The chain carries TRBV27 and TRBJ2-1; 9 bases align to TRBD2. Trimming took 3 bases from V and 3 from J; bases not matched to a gene: 3. Per the germline V gene, CDR1 is MNHEY and CDR2 is SMNVEV (reference sequence). CDR3 length: 15 amino acids. The CDR3 here is CASSLASGIYNEQFF. The CDR3 DNA sequence: TGTGCCAGCAGTTTGGCTAGCGGGATCTACAATGAGCAGTTCTTC.

This clone appeared a single time. The V call is TRBV6-5, the J call TRBJ2-1; 8 nucleotides agree with TRBD2. The CDR3 has 14 amino acids. After removal of 7 bases from V and 9 bases from J, the junction contained 11 bases not matched to a gene. Germline CDR1 is MNHEY and CDR2 is SVGAGI. In DNA form, the CDR3 reads TGTGCCAGCATATCGGGAGGGGGTATGGGTGAGCAGTTCTTC. Encoded protein: CASISGGGMGEQFF.

This sequence joins TRBV9 and TRBJ2-1, with D perhaps matching TRBD1 (6 bases). CDR3 size: 15 residues. In germline, CDR1 is SGDLS, CDR2 YYNGEE. V was trimmed by 3 bases and J by 2 bases, leaving 12 bases between them. The CDR3 sequence is CASSERGNTYNEQFF. The CDR3 DNA reads TGTGCCAGCAGCGAGAGGGGGAACACCTACAATGAGCAGTTCTTC.

The rearrangement joins TRBV11-2 to TRBJ1-3; maybe TRBD1 (5 bases). Trimming took off 3 bases at V and 7 bases at J, with 13 bases between the two ends. Germline V CDR1 and CDR2: SGHAT, FQNNGV. The CDR3 contains 14 residues. The CDR3 sequence is CASSFPGGINTIYF. CDR3 bases: TGTGCCAGCAGCTTCCCCGGGGGTATTAACACCATATATTTT.

This chain connects TRBV5-1 to TRBJ2-1, with 14 bases lining up with TRBD2. The CDR3 runs 17 residues. The junction had 5 bases not matched to a gene; V was cut back by 0 bases and J by 6 bases. Germline V CDR1 and CDR2: SGHRS, YFSETQ. The CDR3 nucleotides are TGCGCCAGCAGCTTGGCCTCGGGGACTAGCGGGAGCAATGAGCAGTTCTTC. Translating it yields CASSLASGTSGSNEQFF.